Sequencing of this T cell receptor beta chain was carried out in a study of read filtering for tumor transcriptome and immune sequencing. From approximately 430 ng of RNA, a library with molecular barcoded alpha/delta and beta/gamma adaptors was made. In TCRdb, the reads were re-called with MiXCR into one record per CDR3 protein. The sample records more than 35,000 distinct CDR3 sequences, about 13% being singletons. The sequenced sample was a population of CD138-negative cells sorted from bone marrow. The clonotype was recovered from a donor at least 40 years old with multiple myeloma.

The CDR3 is CASSQVNSHGGGDTQYF. The DNA for the CDR3 is TGCGCCAGCAGCCAAGTTAATAGCCATGGTGGAGGGGATACGCAGTATTTT. V and J are TRBV4-3 and TRBJ2-3; D may be TRBD2 (6 bases). This CDR3 is built from 17 residues. V shed 1 base and J shed 6 bases, with 20 bases lying between them. Per germline, CDR1 LGHNA and CDR2 YSLEER.